The 6 T cell receptor beta chains below were found in one sample sequenced in a study of CD8 T cells in ankylosing spondylitis. TCRdb recomputed calls from the 5' RACE reads with MiXCR, one row per CDR3 protein. The repertoire holds 300,000 to 350,000 distinct CDR3 sequences, with about 20% as singletons. The sequencing sample was made of blood, either unsorted or a sorted T cell fraction (not recorded which). The receptor set was obtained from a female donor with ankylosing spondylitis or in good health (not recorded which).

The gene calls are TRBV30 and TRBJ2-7; 8 bases fit TRBD2. The CDR3 loop spans 12 amino acids. Trimming removed 2 bases from V and 5 bases from J; junction bases left unmatched: 2. Germline lookup yields CDR1 GTSNPN and CDR2 SVGIG (reference sequence). CDR3 sequence reads: CAWSPGGDEQYF. In DNA form, the CDR3 reads TGTGCCTGGAGTCCCGGGGGGGACGAGCAGTACTTC. Drawing the rest from reference TRBV30 and TRBJ2-7, the complete variable domain is SQTIHQWPATLVQPVGSPLSLECTVEGTSNPNLYWYRQAAGRGLQLLFYSVGIGQISSEVPQNLSASRPQDRQFILSSKKLLLSDSGFYLCAWSPGGDEQYFGPGTRLTVT.

This clonotype was recorded a few times. The chain joins TRBV2 to TRBJ2-1, with a tentative D call TRBD2 (5 bases). Looked up from germline, CDR1 is SNHLY and CDR2 is FYNNEI. The V and J ends lost 6 bases and 3 bases respectively, with 15 bases between them. This CDR3 spans 15 amino acids. CDR3 sequence reads: CASRKSDSNYNEQFF. The CDR3 DNA reads as TGTGCCAGCAGGAAGTCGGACTCGAACTACAATGAGCAGTTCTTC.

This clonotype has ten or more counts. The rearrangement links TRBV29-1 to TRBJ2-7, with a weak D call TRBD2 (5 bases). V was clipped by 3 bases and J by 6 bases, with 9 bases between them. Per the germline V gene, CDR1 is SQVTM and CDR2 is ANQGSEA. This CDR3 region has 11 residues. CDR3 sequence: CSVDRGTEQYF. The CDR3 coding sequence is TGCAGCGTTGATCGGGGAACCGAGCAGTACTTC.

This clonotype was recorded at least ten times. This sequence joins TRBV12-3 or TRBV12-4 and TRBJ1-5; TRBD1 matches 12 bases. J lost 4 bases, V lost 6 bases, and 4 bases had no gene match. This CDR3 region has 15 residues. The CDR3 region has the DNA TGTGCCAGCAGCCCGGGACAGGGGGCAAATCAGCCCCAGCATTTT. Translated, it gives CASSPGQGANQPQHF.

In DNA, the CDR3 is TGTGCCAGTTTTGGGGGCTACGAGCAGTACTTC. Its translation is CASFGGYEQYF. The chain links TRBV19 to TRBJ2-7; D assignment may be TRBD1 or TRBD2 (5 bases each). From germline, CDR1 is LNHDA and CDR2 SQIVND (reference sequence). V was pared by 8 bases and J by 3 bases, with 8 bases between. The CDR3 sequence is 11 residues long. Based on the CDR3 plus reference TRBV19 and TRBJ2-7, the full variable domain is DGGITQSPKYLFRKEGQNVTLSCEQNLNHDAMYWYRQDPGQGLRLIYYSQIVNDFQKGDIAEGYSVSREKKESFPLTVTSAQKNPTAFYLCASFGGYEQYFGPGTRLTVT.

DNA of the CDR3: TGTGCCAGCAGCTTAGGGGGAGAGAATGAAGCTTTCTTT. It is translated as CASSLGGENEAFF. The chain recombines TRBV7-9 with TRBJ1-1; D not certain. V was clipped by 1 base and J by 7 bases, with 10 bases between them. CDR1 and CDR2 (germline): SEHNR, FQNEAQ (reference sequence). The CDR3 extends over 13 amino acids.